The rows below give T cell receptor beta chains drawn from one sample of a study of technical replicates of blood from a few donors. Assay: immunoSEQ multiplex PCR; the TCRdb copy retains only in-frame clones and omits some. Here the sample spans approximately 52,000 clones, around 84% being singletons. The sequenced material came from PBMCs. Receptors originate from a human donor in good health. Some clones in this sample may be carry-over from other donors' samples. Both conserved end residues are part of each CDR3. D genes are given only for firm matches. Some rows have no size entry. The others give once, few or many, or a class for an expanded clone.

>TRBV7-8|-|TRBJ1-6|-
CASSYRQGSFPLHF
TGTGCCAGCAGCTATAGGCAGGGGAGTTTCCCCCTCCACTTT
>TRBV9|TRBD1|TRBJ1-1|-
CASSEQGAVGTEAFF
TGTGCCAGCAGCGAACAGGGGGCTGTCGGAACTGAAGCTTTCTTT
>TRBV7-9|TRBD1|TRBJ1-2|-
CASAPQGNYGYTF
TGTGCCAGCGCCCCACAGGGGAACTATGGCTACACCTTC
>TRBV18|-|TRBJ1-4|-
CASSPADSTNEKLFF
TGTGCCAGCTCACCCGCGGACAGCACTAATGAAAAACTGTTTTTT
>TRBV9|TRBD2|TRBJ2-7|many
CASSVATGGYEQYF
TGTGCCAGCAGCGTAGCAACGGGGGGCTACGAGCAGTACTTC
>TRBV7-9|TRBD1|TRBJ2-5|-
CASNTGTVPVQTQYF
TGTGCCAGCAACACCGGGACAGTCCCGGTGCAGACCCAGTACTTC
>TRBV4-1|-|TRBJ1-3|-
CASSHPGLNSGNTIYF
TGCGCCAGCAGCCATCCGGGACTTAACTCTGGAAACACCATATATTTT
>TRBV12-5|TRBD1|TRBJ2-3|-
CASGSGQGGTDTQYF
TGTGCTAGTGGTTCGGGACAGGGGGGCACAGATACGCAGTATTTT
>TRBV5-4|-|TRBJ1-2|-
CASSDKKQGVGGYTF
TGTGCCAGCAGCGATAAAAAACAGGGTGTAGGTGGCTACACCTTC
>TRBV7-3|TRBD2|TRBJ2-2|-
CASSRDYGSLGELFF
TGTGCCAGCAGCCGGGACTACGGGAGCCTGGGGGAGCTGTTTTTT
>TRBV19|-|TRBJ1-4|-
CASSRGWVNEKLFF
TGTGCCAGTAGTCGGGGTTGGGTCAATGAAAAACTGTTTTTT